Here is one T cell receptor (beta chain) with its context. Trimming stripped 7 bases from V and 5 bases from J, with 23 bases between. The CDR3 consists of 16 residues. Germline V lookup: CDR1 SNHLY, CDR2 FYNNEI. Time point here: neoterminal ileum biopsy at postoperative endoscopy, about 6 months after surgery. These data originate in a study of T cell repertoires in ileal Crohn's disease. Turning to the study itself: The M6 sample came from neoterminal ileum during colonoscopy after surgery.

Here immunoSEQ multiplex PCR was the method, and the copy in TCRdb shows in-frame clones only, minus some. The sample has about 2,600 clones, about 70% seen once. Sequencing was done on a sample of ileal tissue. J is TRBJ1-2 and V is TRBV2, with a weak D call TRBD1 (6 bases). The receptor was isolated from an adult with Crohn's disease. The CDR3, as DNA: TGTGCCAGCACCGTTTGGGGGACAATCGAGGGGTATGGCTACACCTTC. Residues: CASTVWGTIEGYGYTF.